The 28 T cell receptor beta chains in this list originate from one sample, sequenced in a study of T cell responses to AZD1222 COVID-19 vaccine. The table came from immunoSEQ multiplex PCR; TCRdb's copy has only in-frame clones and leaves some out. Of 90,000 to 150,000 clones detected, over 75% appear once; the ten largest clones hold roughly 3.5%. The input for sequencing was peripheral blood, taken on day 0 of AZD1222 vaccination. Receptors originate from an adult in good health.

The chain combines TRBV6-5 with TRBJ2-1; D is perhaps TRBD1 (5 bases). Germline assignment: CDR1 MNHEY and CDR2 SVGAGI. This CDR3 spans 15 amino acids. V was shortened by 7 bases and J by 2 bases, with 15 bases between the two germline ends. CDR3 nucleotide sequence: TGTGCCAGCACCGTAGACAGACAGACCTACAATGAGCAGTTCTTC. Translating it yields CASTVDRQTYNEQFF.

This clone showed up just once. This chain joins TRBV6-2 or TRBV6-3 and TRBJ2-7; a weak D match, TRBD1 (5 bases). The germline V gene has CDR1 MNHEY and CDR2 SVGEGT. Trimming shortened V by 6 bases and J by 4 bases, and 13 bases separated the two germline ends. The CDR3 runs 13 residues. The CDR3 nucleotides are TGTGCCAGCAGCAGAACTGACAGATACGAGCAGTACTTC. Protein product: CASSRTDRYEQYF.

This rearrangement joins TRBV6-5 to TRBJ1-4; D is perhaps TRBD1 (5 bases). The germline V gene has CDR1 MNHEY and CDR2 SVGAGI. The CDR3 runs to 14 residues. Trimming shortened V by 6 bases and J by 4 bases, and 12 bases separated the two germline ends. The CDR3 protein is CASSRDSHNEKLFF. The CDR3 bases are TGTGCCAGCAGCCGCGACAGCCATAATGAAAAACTGTTTTTT.

The V call is TRBV6-1, the J call TRBJ1-2; D uncertain. The CDR3 covers 13 residues. Trimming shortened V by 2 bases and J by 7 bases, and 11 bases separated the two germline ends. Germline V gene lookup returns CDR1 MNHNS and CDR2 SASEGT. The DNA for the CDR3 is TGTGCCAGCAGTGAAATCATGGGCCGTGGCTACACCTTC. Residues: CASSEIMGRGYTF.

V gene TRBV6-5 combines with J gene TRBJ2-7; TRBD1 agrees at 7 bases. J lost 1 base, V lost 8 bases, and 5 bases had no gene match. The CDR3 has 13 amino acids. From germline, CDR1 is MNHEY and CDR2 SVGAGI. This CDR3 reads CASRDRNSYEQYF. The CDR3 bases are TGTGCCAGCCGGGACAGAAATTCCTACGAGCAGTACTTC.

The chain has TRBV7-3 and TRBJ2-7, with TRBD1 matching over 10 bases. The length of the CDR3 is 15 residues. CDR1 and CDR2 (germline): SGHTA, FQGTGA. J lost 2 bases, V lost 3 bases, and 4 bases had no gene match. CDR3 loop: CASSLGQGPTYEQYF. The CDR3 DNA reads as TGTGCCAGCAGCTTGGGACAGGGGCCCACCTACGAGCAGTACTTC.

The rearrangement links TRBV11-1 to TRBJ1-1; no definite D call. This CDR3 is 14 amino acids long. Germline V lookup: CDR1 SGHAT, CDR2 FQDESV (reference sequence). Trimming shortened V by 5 bases and J by 2 bases, and 12 bases separated the two germline ends. The CDR3 DNA sequence: TGTGCCAGCAGCACGACACCCTACAACACTGAAGCTTTCTTT. Its translation: CASSTTPYNTEAFF. Filled out from reference TRBV11-1 and TRBJ1-1, the complete variable domain reads EAEVAQSPRYKITEKSQAVAFWCDPISGHATLYWYRQILGQGPELLVQFQDESVVDDSQLPKDRFSAERLKGVDSTLKIQPAELGDSAMYLCASSTTPYNTEAFFGQGTRLTVV.

This chain joins TRBV7-9 and TRBJ1-1; possible D gene TRBD1, 5 bases. The CDR3 has 14 residues. CDR1 and CDR2 from the germline V gene are SEHNR and FQNEAQ (reference sequence). The ends were cut back, 7 bases at V and 4 bases at J, with 16 bases in the middle. This CDR3 is CASIEGDSGTEAFF. CDR3 DNA: TGTGCCAGCATCGAAGGGGATTCAGGCACTGAAGCTTTCTTT.

J is TRBJ2-3 and V is TRBV6-1, with unresolved D. From germline, CDR1 is MNHNS and CDR2 SASEGT. Trimming left V 6 bases short and J 0 bases short, with 10 bases between. The CDR3 extends over 14 amino acids. CDR3 nucleotides: TGTGCCAGCAGACCCCCGGCTAGCACAGATACGCAGTATTTT. It is translated as CASRPPASTDTQYF.

The chain is built from TRBV6-2 or TRBV6-3 and TRBJ2-7; 8 nucleotides line up with TRBD2. Unmatched junction bases numbered 16, after V lost 5 bases and J lost 4 bases. The length of the CDR3 is 17 residues. CDR1 MNHEY and CDR2 SVGEGT come from the germline V gene. The CDR3 nucleotides read TGTGCCAGCAGTCCCCACCTTGGCGGCCGCGGGGGGTACGAGCAGTACTTC. Amino acids: CASSPHLGGRGGYEQYF.

The genes are TRBV3-1 (or the pseudogene TRBV3-2) and TRBJ1-6; D not resolved. The germline CDR1 and CDR2 sequences are LGHDT and YNNKEL (reference sequence). Trimming took off 3 bases at V and 9 bases at J, with 9 bases between the two ends. This CDR3 contains 13 residues. This CDR3 is CASSQSLVSPLHF. DNA for the CDR3: TGTGCCAGCAGCCAGAGCCTGGTTTCACCCCTCCACTTT.

J is TRBJ1-1 and V is TRBV10-2, with D tentatively TRBD1 (6 bases). Looked up from germline, CDR1 is WSHSY and CDR2 is SAAADI. Trimming left V 5 bases short and J 1 base short, with 8 bases between. The CDR3 contains 13 residues. This CDR3 reads CASSLQGNTEAFF. CDR3 DNA sequence: TGCGCCAGCAGTTTACAGGGGAACACTGAAGCTTTCTTT.

V and J are TRBV12-3 or TRBV12-4 and TRBJ2-3; D not certain. V dropped 3 bases and J dropped 2 bases, with 3 bases sitting between them. The CDR3 runs 12 residues. CDR3 DNA: TGTGCCAGCAGTTTTTCCACAGATACGCAGTATTTT. This sequence encodes CASSFSTDTQYF.

This clone was picked up one time. The V gene is TRBV6-5, the J gene TRBJ1-2; D uncertain. Germline CDR1 MNHEY, CDR2 SVGAGI. The germline V and J ends were trimmed by 0 bases and 3 bases, with 5 bases remaining between them. The CDR3 sequence is 13 residues long. The CDR3: CASSYSIDYGYTF. The CDR3 region has the DNA TGTGCCAGCAGTTACTCGATAGACTATGGCTACACCTTC.

V is TRBV9 and J is TRBJ1-2; 10 bases agree with TRBD1. The junction had 7 bases not matched to a gene; V was cut back by 1 base and J by 4 bases. Looked up from germline, CDR1 is SGDLS and CDR2 is YYNGEE. This CDR3 contains 16 residues. CDR3 bases: TGTGCCAGCAGCGTAACATTGACAGGGGGCACCTATGGCTACACCTTC. Translation gives CASSVTLTGGTYGYTF.

This clone was seen a few times. The J gene is TRBJ2-5, the V gene TRBV7-8; D possibly corresponds to TRBD1 (6 bases). CDR3 length: 14 amino acids. The germline gives CDR1 SGHVS, CDR2 FQNEAQ. V shed 1 base and J shed 1 base, with 7 bases lying between them. The CDR3 DNA follows: TGTGCCAGCAGCTTAGGGACAGTCCAAGAGACCCAGTACTTC. It is translated as CASSLGTVQETQYF.

V and J are TRBV5-1 and TRBJ1-4; a weak D match, TRBD1 (5 bases). V was shortened by 0 bases and J by 4 bases, with 10 bases between the two germline ends. Per germline, CDR1 SGHRS and CDR2 YFSETQ. The CDR3 is made up of 15 amino acids. The CDR3 spells CASSLEGTDNEKLFF. CDR3 sequence (DNA): TGCGCCAGCAGCTTGGAGGGGACGGATAATGAAAAACTGTTTTTT.

This chain's CDR3 is CASSLAPGGENEQFF. CDR3 bases: TGCGCCAGCAGCTTGGCCCCCGGGGGCGAAAATGAGCAGTTCTTC. V is TRBV5-1 and J is TRBJ2-1; perhaps D is TRBD1 or TRBD2 (6 bases each). The germline V gene has CDR1 SGHRS and CDR2 YFSETQ. V gave up 0 bases and J gave up 7 bases, with 14 bases separating them. The CDR3 consists of 15 residues.

Regarding this clone: The same CDR3 is also encoded by other DNA sequences in this sample. In nucleotides, the CDR3 is TGTGCCAGCTCACCCGGCCAGAACACTGAAGCTTTCTTT. Translated: CASSPGQNTEAFF. The V gene is TRBV18, the J gene TRBJ1-1, with D unclear. Trimming stripped 3 bases from V and 1 base from J, with 6 bases between. The CDR3 covers 13 residues. From germline, CDR1 is KGHSH and CDR2 LQKENI.

This chain uses TRBV9 with TRBJ2-5; D unclear. Germline assignment: CDR1 SGDLS and CDR2 YYNGEE. Between the trimmed V and J ends, which lost 3 bases and 2 bases, there was a span of 14 bases. CDR3 length: 15 residues. CDR3 loop: CASSEWGLQQETQYF. CDR3 bases: TGTGCCAGCAGCGAGTGGGGTTTACAGCAAGAGACCCAGTACTTC.

The CDR3 sequence is CASSQDDSYEQYF. In nucleotides, the CDR3 is TGTGCCAGCAGCCAAGACGACTCGTACGAGCAGTACTTC. V usage is TRBV4-2 and J usage is TRBJ2-7, with D unclear. Germline V gives CDR1 LGHNA, CDR2 YNFKEQ. V was clipped by 0 bases and J by 4 bases, with 7 bases between them. The CDR3 length is 13 residues.

The chain combines TRBV7-7 with TRBJ2-3; D might be TRBD1 (5 bases). This CDR3 is 11 amino acids long. Looked up from germline, CDR1 is SSHAT and CDR2 is FNYEAQ (reference sequence). The CDR3: CARIGADTQYF. CDR3 DNA sequence: TGTGCAAGAATAGGGGCAGATACGCAGTATTTT.

The chain combines TRBV7-9 with TRBJ2-3; 11 bases are a match to TRBD2. This CDR3 has 16 amino acids. The germline V gene has CDR1 SEHNR and CDR2 FQNEAQ (reference sequence). The V and J ends lost 4 bases and 4 bases, in that order; junction bases with no gene match: 7. The CDR3 loop reads CASSSVAGGRADTQYF. For the CDR3, the DNA is TGTGCCAGCAGCTCCGTAGCGGGGGGGCGCGCAGATACGCAGTATTTT.

V and J are TRBV28 and TRBJ1-3; D is ambiguous. The CDR3 covers 12 residues. In germline, CDR1 is MDHEN, CDR2 SYDVKM. V lost 3 bases and J lost 12, with 12 bases in between. The CDR3 sequence: CASSLVGFGIYF. The CDR3 DNA reads as TGTGCCAGCAGTTTGGTCGGGTTTGGCATATATTTT.

The CDR3 DNA reads TGTGCCAGCAGCTTAGACAGGGGAGAGACCCAGTACTTC. Its translation is CASSLDRGETQYF. The chain is built from TRBV7-2 and TRBJ2-5; 7 bases map to TRBD1. Trimming cost V 1 base and J 4 bases; bases outside gene matches: 0. Germline CDR1 reads SGHTA; CDR2 reads FQGNSA. The CDR3 contains 13 residues.

This clone appeared a single time. The chain recombines TRBV27 with TRBJ2-1; D possibly corresponds to TRBD2 (5 bases). V gave up 4 bases and J gave up 1 base, with 14 bases separating them. CDR1 is MNHEY and CDR2 is SMNVEV in the germline V gene (reference sequence). The CDR3 loop spans 16 amino acids. This chain's CDR3 is CASSYTRRGSYNEQFF. The CDR3 coding sequence is TGTGCCAGCAGTTACACAAGACGAGGGTCCTACAATGAGCAGTTCTTC.

This clone has a single count. The V gene is TRBV19, the J gene TRBJ1-1; the D gene is possibly TRBD1 (6 bases). The CDR3 is 13 residues long. CDR1 and CDR2 (germline): LNHDA, SQIVND (reference sequence). The ends were cut back, 5 bases at V and 3 bases at J, with 10 bases in the middle. CDR3 sequence reads: CASSLNRDTEAFF. DNA for the CDR3: TGTGCCAGTAGTCTTAACAGGGACACTGAAGCTTTCTTT.

V gene TRBV19 combines with J gene TRBJ1-1; possible D gene TRBD1, 5 bases. The CDR3 runs to 12 residues. V shed 1 base and J shed 11 bases, with 11 bases lying between them. From germline, CDR1 is LNHDA and CDR2 SQIVND (reference sequence). CDR3 amino acids: CASSIGRRGAFF. CDR3 nucleotide sequence: TGTGCCAGTAGTATAGGACGGCGGGGGGCTTTCTTT.